Sequencing of this TCR beta chain was carried out in a study of T-cell reconstitution after alpha-beta-depleted transplantation in children. V lost 11 bases, J lost 5 bases, and 31 bases lay in between. The length of the CDR3 is 18 residues. Construction of the TCRbeta library involved unique molecular identifiers. TCRdb itself ran the PCR reads through MiXCR, one entry per CDR3 protein. The profile shows hundreds of thousands of distinct CDR3 sequences, over 10% of them singletons. The sequence was obtained from a girl aged 2-10 years with congenital amegakaryocytic thrombocytopenia, due to receive a stem cell transplant. This chain joins TRBV12-3 or TRBV12-4 and TRBJ2-1; possible D gene TRBD2, 5 bases. The sample consisted of PBMCs, taken before TCRalphabeta/CD19-depleted stem cell transplant. In nucleotides, the CDR3 is TGTGCCTTCAGTTTAAGTCTTTTGCGGTTTAGCGAGAACAATGAGCAGTTCTTC. Translating it yields CAFSLSLLRFSENNEQFF.